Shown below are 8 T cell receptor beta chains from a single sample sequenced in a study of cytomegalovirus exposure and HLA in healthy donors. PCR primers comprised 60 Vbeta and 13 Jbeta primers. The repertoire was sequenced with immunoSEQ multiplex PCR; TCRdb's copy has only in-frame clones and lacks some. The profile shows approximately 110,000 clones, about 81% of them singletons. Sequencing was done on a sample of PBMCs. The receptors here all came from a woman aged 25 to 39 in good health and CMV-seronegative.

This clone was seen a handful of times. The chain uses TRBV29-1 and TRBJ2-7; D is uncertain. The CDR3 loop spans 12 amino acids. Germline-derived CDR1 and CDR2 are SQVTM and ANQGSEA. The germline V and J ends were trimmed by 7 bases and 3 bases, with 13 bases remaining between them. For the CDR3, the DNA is TGCAGCGCCACATCAGGTGGCTACGAGCAGTACTTC. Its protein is CSATSGGYEQYF.

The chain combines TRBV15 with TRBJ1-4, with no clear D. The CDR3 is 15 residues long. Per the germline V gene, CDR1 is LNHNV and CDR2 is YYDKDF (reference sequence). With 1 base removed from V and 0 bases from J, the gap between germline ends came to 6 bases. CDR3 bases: TGTGCCACCAGCAGAGGCCGGGCAACTAATGAAAAACTGTTTTTT. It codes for CATSRGRATNEKLFF.

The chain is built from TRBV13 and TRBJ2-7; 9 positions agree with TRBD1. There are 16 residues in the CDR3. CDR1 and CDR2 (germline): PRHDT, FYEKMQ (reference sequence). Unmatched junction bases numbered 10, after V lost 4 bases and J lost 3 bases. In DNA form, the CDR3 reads TGTGCCAGCAGCTCGCTCGACAGGGGGGTTCTCTACGAGCAGTACTTC. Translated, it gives CASSSLDRGVLYEQYF.

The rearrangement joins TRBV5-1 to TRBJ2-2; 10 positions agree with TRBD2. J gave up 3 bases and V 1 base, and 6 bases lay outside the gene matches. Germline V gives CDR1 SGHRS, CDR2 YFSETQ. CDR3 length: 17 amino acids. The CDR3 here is CASSLTKTSGDTGELFF. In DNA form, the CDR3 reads TGCGCCAGCAGCTTGACCAAAACTAGCGGGGACACCGGGGAGCTGTTTTTT.

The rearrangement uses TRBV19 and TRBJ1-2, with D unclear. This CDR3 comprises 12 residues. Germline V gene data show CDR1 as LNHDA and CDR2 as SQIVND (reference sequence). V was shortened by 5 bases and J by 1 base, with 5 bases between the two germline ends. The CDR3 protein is CASSRSNYGYTF. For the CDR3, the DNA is TGTGCCAGTAGTCGGAGTAACTATGGCTACACCTTC.

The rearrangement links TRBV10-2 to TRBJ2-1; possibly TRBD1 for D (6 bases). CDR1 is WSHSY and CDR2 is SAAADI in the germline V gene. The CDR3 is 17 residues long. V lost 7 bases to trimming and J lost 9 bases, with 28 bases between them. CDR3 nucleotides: TGCGCCAGCACTATTGCAGGGGTGAGGGCCTCTGGGGGTGAGCAGTTCTTC. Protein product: CASTIAGVRASGGEQFF.

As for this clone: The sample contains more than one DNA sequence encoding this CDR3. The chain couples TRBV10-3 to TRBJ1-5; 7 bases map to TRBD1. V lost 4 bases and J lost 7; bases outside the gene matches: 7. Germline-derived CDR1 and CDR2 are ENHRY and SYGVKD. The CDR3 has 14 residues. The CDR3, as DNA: TGTGCCATCAGTGCCGACAGGGCCCAACAGCCCCAGCATTTT. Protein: CAISADRAQQPQHF.

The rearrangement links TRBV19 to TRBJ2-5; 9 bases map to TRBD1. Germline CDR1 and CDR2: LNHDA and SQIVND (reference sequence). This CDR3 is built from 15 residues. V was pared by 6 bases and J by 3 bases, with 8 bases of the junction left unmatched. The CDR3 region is CASRVFGTGKETQYF. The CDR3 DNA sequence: TGTGCCAGTAGAGTCTTCGGGACAGGGAAAGAGACCCAGTACTTC.